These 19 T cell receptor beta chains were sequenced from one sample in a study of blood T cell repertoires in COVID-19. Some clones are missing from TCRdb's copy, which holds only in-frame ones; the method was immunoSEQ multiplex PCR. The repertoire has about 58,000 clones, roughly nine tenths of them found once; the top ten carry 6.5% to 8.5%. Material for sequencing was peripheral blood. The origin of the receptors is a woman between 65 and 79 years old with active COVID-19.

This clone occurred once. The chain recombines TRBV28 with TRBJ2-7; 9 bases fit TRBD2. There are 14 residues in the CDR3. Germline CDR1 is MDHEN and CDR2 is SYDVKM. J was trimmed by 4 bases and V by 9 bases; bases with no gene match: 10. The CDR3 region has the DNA TGTGCCAGTTGTTTTAGCGGGAGCGGGTACGAGCAGTACTTC. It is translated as CASCFSGSGYEQYF.

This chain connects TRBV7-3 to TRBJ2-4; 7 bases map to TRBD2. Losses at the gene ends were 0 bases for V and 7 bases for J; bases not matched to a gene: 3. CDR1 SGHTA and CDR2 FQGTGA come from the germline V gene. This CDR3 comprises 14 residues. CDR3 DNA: TGTGCCAGCAGCTTAACGGGCGGGAGTAACATTCAGTACTTC. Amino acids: CASSLTGGSNIQYF.

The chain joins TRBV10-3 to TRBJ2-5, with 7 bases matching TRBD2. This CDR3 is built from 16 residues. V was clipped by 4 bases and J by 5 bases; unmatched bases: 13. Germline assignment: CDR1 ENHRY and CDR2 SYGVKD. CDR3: CAISGRERPERETQYF. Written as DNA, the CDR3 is TGTGCCATCAGTGGGCGGGAGAGACCTGAGCGGGAGACCCAGTACTTC.

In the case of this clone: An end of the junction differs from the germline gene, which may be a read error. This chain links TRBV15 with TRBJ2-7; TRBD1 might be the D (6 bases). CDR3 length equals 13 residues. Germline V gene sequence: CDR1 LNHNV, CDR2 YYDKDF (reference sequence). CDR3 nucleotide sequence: TGTGCCACCAGCTTGCAAGAGACAGGCGGGCCAAACTTC. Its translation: CATSLQETGGPNF.

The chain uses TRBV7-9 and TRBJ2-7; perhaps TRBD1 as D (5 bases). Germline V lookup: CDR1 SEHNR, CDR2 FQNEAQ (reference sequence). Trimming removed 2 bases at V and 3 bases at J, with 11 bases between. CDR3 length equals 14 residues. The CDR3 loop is CASSLTSGYYEQYF. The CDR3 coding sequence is TGTGCCAGCAGCTTAACCTCAGGGTACTACGAGCAGTACTTC.

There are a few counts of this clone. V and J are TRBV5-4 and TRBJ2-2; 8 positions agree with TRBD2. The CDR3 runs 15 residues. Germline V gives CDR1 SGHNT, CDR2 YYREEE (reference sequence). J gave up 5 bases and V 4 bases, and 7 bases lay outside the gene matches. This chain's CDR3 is CASSHSERGTGELFF. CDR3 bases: TGTGCCAGCAGCCATTCCGAGCGGGGGACCGGGGAGCTGTTTTTT.

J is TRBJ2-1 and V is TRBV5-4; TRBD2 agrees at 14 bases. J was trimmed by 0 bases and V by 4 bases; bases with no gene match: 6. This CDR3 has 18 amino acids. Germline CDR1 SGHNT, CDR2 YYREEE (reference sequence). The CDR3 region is CASSGTGTSGSSYNEQFF. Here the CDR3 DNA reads TGTGCCAGCAGCGGTACCGGGACTAGCGGGAGCTCCTACAATGAGCAGTTCTTC.

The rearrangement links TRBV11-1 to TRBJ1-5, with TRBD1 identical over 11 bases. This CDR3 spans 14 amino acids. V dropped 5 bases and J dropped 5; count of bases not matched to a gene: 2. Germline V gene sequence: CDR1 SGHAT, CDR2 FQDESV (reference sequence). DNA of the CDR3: TGTGCCAGCAGCCCGGGACAGGGGGATCAGCCCCAGCATTTT. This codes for CASSPGQGDQPQHF.

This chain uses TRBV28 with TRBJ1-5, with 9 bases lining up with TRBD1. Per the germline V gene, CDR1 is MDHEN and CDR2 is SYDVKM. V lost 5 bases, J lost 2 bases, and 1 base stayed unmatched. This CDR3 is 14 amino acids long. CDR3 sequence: CASSGDRGNQPQHF. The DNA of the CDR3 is TGTGCCAGCAGTGGGGACAGGGGCAATCAGCCCCAGCATTTT.

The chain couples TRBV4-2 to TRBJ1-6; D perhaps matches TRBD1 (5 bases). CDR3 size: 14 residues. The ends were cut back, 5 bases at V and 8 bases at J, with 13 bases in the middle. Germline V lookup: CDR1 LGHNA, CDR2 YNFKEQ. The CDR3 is CASSADGDYSPLHF. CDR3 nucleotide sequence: TGTGCCAGCAGCGCCGACGGGGACTATTCACCCCTCCACTTT.

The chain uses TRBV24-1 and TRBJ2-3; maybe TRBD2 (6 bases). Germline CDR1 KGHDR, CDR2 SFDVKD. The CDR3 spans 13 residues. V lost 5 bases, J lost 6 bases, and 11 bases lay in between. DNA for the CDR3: TGTGCCACCAGTGCCGCAGGGAGGGATACGCAGTATTTT. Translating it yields CATSAAGRDTQYF.

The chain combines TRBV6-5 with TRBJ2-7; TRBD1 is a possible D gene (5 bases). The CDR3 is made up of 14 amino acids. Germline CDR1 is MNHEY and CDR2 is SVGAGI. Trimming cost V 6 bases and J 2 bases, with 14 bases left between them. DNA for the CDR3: TGTGCCAGCAGGGACACCCCTGAAACCTACGAGCAGTACTTC. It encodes CASRDTPETYEQYF.

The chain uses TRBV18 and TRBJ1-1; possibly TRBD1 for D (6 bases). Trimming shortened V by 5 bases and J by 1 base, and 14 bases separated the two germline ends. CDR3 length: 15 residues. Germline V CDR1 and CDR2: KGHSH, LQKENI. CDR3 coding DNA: TGTGCCAGCTCAACGGACAGACATCAGAACACTGAAGCTTTCTTT. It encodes CASSTDRHQNTEAFF. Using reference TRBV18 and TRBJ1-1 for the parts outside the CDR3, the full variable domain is NAGVMQNPRHLVRRRGQEARLRCSPMKGHSHVYWYRQLPEEGLKFMVYLQKENIIDESGMPKERFSAEFPKEGPSILRIQQVVRGDSAAYFCASSTDRHQNTEAFFGQGTRLTVV.

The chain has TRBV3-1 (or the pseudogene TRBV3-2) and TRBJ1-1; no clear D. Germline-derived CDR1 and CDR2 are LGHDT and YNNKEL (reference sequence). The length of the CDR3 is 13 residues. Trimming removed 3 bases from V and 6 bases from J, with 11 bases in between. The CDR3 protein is CASSHLSGSEAFF. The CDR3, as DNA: TGTGCCAGCAGCCATCTCTCGGGGTCTGAAGCTTTCTTT.

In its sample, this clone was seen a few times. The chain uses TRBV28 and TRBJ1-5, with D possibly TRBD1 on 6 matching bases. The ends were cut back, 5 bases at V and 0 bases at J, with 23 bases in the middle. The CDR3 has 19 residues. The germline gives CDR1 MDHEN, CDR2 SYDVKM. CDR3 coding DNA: TGTGCCAGCAGTCCCCTTTCCAGGGGACGATATAATAGCAATCAGCCCCAGCATTTT. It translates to CASSPLSRGRYNSNQPQHF.

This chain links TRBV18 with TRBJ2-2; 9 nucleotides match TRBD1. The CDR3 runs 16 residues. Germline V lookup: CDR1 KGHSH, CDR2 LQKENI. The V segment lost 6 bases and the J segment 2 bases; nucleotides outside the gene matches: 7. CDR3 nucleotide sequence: TGTGCCAGCTCCGTGTCTACAGGGGGCAACACCGGGGAGCTGTTTTTT. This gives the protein CASSVSTGGNTGELFF.

The CDR3 DNA reads TGTGCCAGCAGGACCCGAGGAGCGGGATATTATTTCGGGGAGCTGTTTTTT. Protein: CASRTRGAGYYFGELFF. The chain couples TRBV3-1 (or the pseudogene TRBV3-2) to TRBJ2-2; 7 nucleotides align to TRBD2. The CDR3 length is 17 residues. Germline CDR1 reads LGHDT; CDR2 reads YNNKEL (reference sequence). V gave up 6 bases and J gave up 7 bases; unmatched junction bases: 17.

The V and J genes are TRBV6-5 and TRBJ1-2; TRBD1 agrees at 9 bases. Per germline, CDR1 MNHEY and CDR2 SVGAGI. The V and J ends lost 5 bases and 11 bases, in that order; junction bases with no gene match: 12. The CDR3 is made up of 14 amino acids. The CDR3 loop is CASSRTGGKYPYTF. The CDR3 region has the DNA TGTGCCAGCAGTCGTACAGGGGGCAAGTACCCGTACACCTTC.

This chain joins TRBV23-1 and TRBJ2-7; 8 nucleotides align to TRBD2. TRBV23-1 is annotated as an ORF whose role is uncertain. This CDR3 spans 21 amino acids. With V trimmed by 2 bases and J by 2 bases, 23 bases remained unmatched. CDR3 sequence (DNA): TGCGCCAGCAGTCAAAATCGCGGGGGGACAACCAGTAACACCACGACCTACGAGCAGTACTTC. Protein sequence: CASSQNRGGTTSNTTTYEQYF.